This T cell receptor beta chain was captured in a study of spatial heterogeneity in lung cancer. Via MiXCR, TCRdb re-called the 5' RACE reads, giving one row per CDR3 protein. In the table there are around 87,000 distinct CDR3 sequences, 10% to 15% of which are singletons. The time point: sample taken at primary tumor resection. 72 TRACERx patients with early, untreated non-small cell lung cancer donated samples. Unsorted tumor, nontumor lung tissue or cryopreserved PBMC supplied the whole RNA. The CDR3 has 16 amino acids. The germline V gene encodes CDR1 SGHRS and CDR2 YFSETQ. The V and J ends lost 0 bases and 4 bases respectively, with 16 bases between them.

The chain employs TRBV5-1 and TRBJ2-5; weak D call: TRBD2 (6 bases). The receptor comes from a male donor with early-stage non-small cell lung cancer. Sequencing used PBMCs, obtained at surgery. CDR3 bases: TGCGCCAGCAGCTTGGGTTCACTAGCCGGAGGAGAGACCCAGTACTTC. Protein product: CASSLGSLAGGETQYF.